These 25 T cell receptor beta chains originate from one sample sequenced in a study of blood T cell repertoires in COVID-19. Profiled with immunoSEQ multiplex PCR; TCRdb holds only in-frame clones, not every one. The table lists about 160,000 clones, over 75% of them singletons, with 11% in the top ten. Input material: peripheral blood. All receptors come from a man aged 60-69 years with active or convalescent COVID-19.

The chain has TRBV7-2 and TRBJ2-1; 13 bases are a match to TRBD2. Trimming at V came to 5 bases and at J to 6 bases, leaving 7 bases not matched to a gene. CDR3 length: 16 amino acids. Germline V gene data show CDR1 as SGHTA and CDR2 as FQGNSA. CDR3 nucleotide sequence: TGTGCCAGCAGCGGGGGAACTAGCGGGAGGGCCAATGAGCAGTTCTTC. This codes for CASSGGTSGRANEQFF.

The chain carries TRBV5-8 and TRBJ2-1, with D perhaps matching TRBD2 (5 bases). V dropped 4 bases and J dropped 0 bases, with 17 bases sitting between them. The V gene's germline CDR1 is SGHTS and CDR2 YDEGEE. The CDR3 has 17 amino acids. The CDR3 sequence: CASSLDLLRLSYNEQFF. The CDR3 DNA sequence: TGTGCCAGCAGCCTGGACTTACTCCGACTCTCCTACAATGAGCAGTTCTTC.

This CDR3 reads CASSLNVGPRGGYTF. In DNA, the CDR3 is TGTGCCAGCAGCTTAAACGTGGGCCCCCGAGGGGGCTACACCTTC. The rearrangement joins TRBV7-2 to TRBJ1-2; D is ambiguous. Germline V CDR1 and CDR2: SGHTA, FQGNSA. This CDR3 contains 15 residues. V shed 2 bases and J shed 8 bases, with 18 bases lying between them.

The V and J genes are TRBV7-2 and TRBJ2-6; the match to TRBD1 covers 7 bases. This CDR3 has 15 amino acids. V dropped 4 bases and J dropped 2; count of bases not matched to a gene: 2. Per germline, CDR1 SGHTA and CDR2 FQGNSA. CDR3 nucleotide sequence: TGTGCCAGCAGCTCTGACAGGGCTGGGGCCAACGTCCTGACTTTC. Residues: CASSSDRAGANVLTF.

The chain combines TRBV6-5 with TRBJ1-6, with a tentative D call TRBD1 (5 bases). V lost 2 bases and J lost 6, with 11 bases in between. This CDR3 has 15 residues. The germline gives CDR1 MNHEY, CDR2 SVGAGI. CDR3 amino acids: CASSYDQGLNSPLHF. In DNA form, the CDR3 reads TGTGCCAGCAGTTACGATCAGGGACTTAATTCACCCCTCCACTTT.

This chain joins TRBV6-5 and TRBJ2-3; D possibly corresponds to TRBD1 (5 bases). The CDR3 covers 15 residues. From germline, CDR1 is MNHEY and CDR2 SVGAGI. V was pared by 0 bases and J by 6 bases, with 13 bases between. The CDR3 DNA reads as TGTGCCAGCAGTTACTCAGGGGCCACTTCGGATACGCAGTATTTT. Its translation is CASSYSGATSDTQYF.

This clone was seen ten or more times. The J gene is TRBJ2-5, the V gene TRBV3-1 (or the pseudogene TRBV3-2), with D hard to call. Trimming removed 1 base at V and 4 bases at J, with 10 bases between. The CDR3 runs to 14 residues. Germline V gives CDR1 LGHDT, CDR2 YNNKEL (reference sequence). CDR3 sequence: CASSQVRTGETQYF. CDR3 nucleotides: TGTGCCAGCAGCCAAGTTCGCACTGGAGAGACCCAGTACTTC.

J is TRBJ1-1 and V is TRBV5-1; TRBD1 agrees at 8 bases. The ends lost 5 bases at V and 0 bases at J; junction bases unmatched: 12. The length of the CDR3 is 17 residues. Looked up from germline, CDR1 is SGHRS and CDR2 is YFSETQ. Written as DNA, the CDR3 is TGCGCCAGCAGGGCCGGGACAGGATGGGATGTGAACACTGAAGCTTTCTTT. Translation gives CASRAGTGWDVNTEAFF.

This chain uses TRBV7-6 with TRBJ2-2, with TRBD2 matching 10 bases. Looked up from germline, CDR1 is SGHVS and CDR2 is FNYEAQ. The CDR3 loop spans 14 amino acids. The V and J ends lost 6 bases and 8 bases, in that order; junction bases with no gene match: 6. The CDR3, as DNA: TGTGCCAGCAGACTAGCGGGACAGATTGGGGAGCTGTTTTTT. Translated, it gives CASRLAGQIGELFF.

To note about this clone: Germline and junction disagree at one end, which may indicate a read error. This chain links TRBV7-7 with TRBJ1-4, with TRBD1 identical over 8 bases. The V gene's germline CDR1 is SSHAT and CDR2 FNYEAQ (reference sequence). This CDR3 is built from 15 residues. The CDR3: CASSTRTGPNEKLFF. The CDR3 region has the DNA TGTGCTAGCAGCACCCGGACAGGGCCTAATGAAAAACTGTTTTTT.

V gene TRBV3-1 (or the pseudogene TRBV3-2) combines with J gene TRBJ2-7, with 13 positions matching TRBD2. V lost 1 base, J lost 3 bases, and 9 bases stayed unmatched. CDR3 length equals 18 residues. From germline, CDR1 is LGHDT and CDR2 YNNKEL (reference sequence). CDR3 nucleotide sequence: TGTGCCAGCAGCCAAGTGGGAGGACTAGCGGGGGCAAACTACGAGCAGTACTTC. This encodes CASSQVGGLAGANYEQYF.

The chain employs TRBV6-5 and TRBJ1-6, with 8 bases matching TRBD1. The CDR3 loop spans 14 amino acids. Trimming at V came to 6 bases and at J to 8 bases, leaving 6 bases not matched to a gene. Germline assignment: CDR1 MNHEY and CDR2 SVGAGI. CDR3 region: CASRAQGADSPLHF. The CDR3 region has the DNA TGTGCCAGCAGAGCGCAGGGGGCTGATTCACCCCTCCACTTT.

There are a few counts of this clone. The chain combines TRBV11-2 with TRBJ2-2; the D gene is possibly TRBD1 (5 bases). The length of the CDR3 is 17 residues. CDR1 is SGHAT and CDR2 is FQNNGV in the germline V gene. Trimming took off 0 bases at V and 5 bases at J, with 16 bases between the two ends. The CDR3, as DNA: TGTGCCAGCAGCTTAGATACGACAGCTCAATATACCGGGGAGCTGTTTTTT. Its translation: CASSLDTTAQYTGELFF.

V gene TRBV5-4 combines with J gene TRBJ2-7, with 11 bases matching TRBD1. This CDR3 has 14 residues. Germline V gene sequence: CDR1 SGHNT, CDR2 YYREEE (reference sequence). With 5 bases clipped from V and 4 bases from J, the junction kept 5 bases outside the gene matches. The CDR3 DNA reads as TGTGCCAGCAGGCCGGGACAGGGGGTTTACGAGCAGTACTTC. Translated, it gives CASRPGQGVYEQYF.

The rearrangement uses TRBV6-1 and TRBJ2-5; D might be TRBD1 (6 bases). V was shortened by 1 base and J by 4 bases, with 10 bases between the two germline ends. The CDR3 is 14 amino acids. CDR1 is MNHNS, CDR2 SASEGT, per germline. CDR3 region: CASSEDRAPETQYF. The CDR3 DNA reads as TGTGCCAGCAGTGAAGACAGGGCGCCAGAGACCCAGTACTTC.

This chain links TRBV19 with TRBJ2-3; 9 positions match TRBD1. The length of the CDR3 is 15 residues. Unmatched junction bases numbered 8, after V lost 5 bases and J lost 5 bases. From germline, CDR1 is LNHDA and CDR2 SQIVND (reference sequence). Here the CDR3 reads CASSDTGGSVDTQYF. CDR3 DNA sequence: TGTGCCAGTAGTGACACAGGGGGCTCGGTAGATACGCAGTATTTT.

V usage is TRBV10-3 and J usage is TRBJ2-1, with TRBD1 matching over 7 bases. This CDR3 comprises 15 residues. CDR1 is ENHRY and CDR2 is SYGVKD in the germline V gene. With 4 bases clipped from V and 0 bases from J, the junction kept 3 bases outside the gene matches. CDR3 in amino acids: CAISAQGSSYNEQFF. The CDR3 nucleotides are TGTGCCATCAGTGCACAGGGGAGCTCCTACAATGAGCAGTTCTTC.

The V and J genes are TRBV18 and TRBJ1-4, with D tentatively TRBD1 (6 bases). The CDR3 is made up of 15 amino acids. Germline lookup yields CDR1 KGHSH and CDR2 LQKENI. V lost 3 bases and J 1 base, leaving 9 bases between the germline ends. CDR3 protein: CASSPGTQTNEKLFF. The CDR3 DNA reads as TGTGCCAGCTCACCGGGGACACAAACTAATGAAAAACTGTTTTTT.

This chain connects TRBV10-1 to TRBJ1-5, with D possibly TRBD1 on 5 matching bases. Germline V gene data show CDR1 as WNHNN and CDR2 as SYGVQD (reference sequence). Deletions cut 3 bases from V and 0 bases from J, with 12 bases between. The CDR3 has 16 amino acids. The CDR3 protein is CASSDTGLNSNQPQHF. DNA of the CDR3: TGCGCCAGCAGTGATACAGGTTTGAATAGCAATCAGCCCCAGCATTTT.

This clone has just a few counts. This chain connects TRBV6-1 to TRBJ2-7; no firm D call. This CDR3 is 12 amino acids long. V was pared by 3 bases and J by 3 bases, with 6 bases between. Germline CDR1 reads MNHNS; CDR2 reads SASEGT. The DNA of the CDR3 is TGTGCCAGCAGTGACAGGTTCTACGAGCAGTACTTC. Its translation: CASSDRFYEQYF.

Concerning this clone itself: An end of the junction differs from the germline gene, which may be a read error. The V and J genes are TRBV28 and TRBJ2-7; D unresolved. Germline CDR1 MDHEN, CDR2 SYDVKM. The CDR3 sequence is 11 residues long. CDR3 in amino acids: CASSPSHEQYF. The DNA of the CDR3 is TGTGCCAGCAGCCCCTCCCACGAGCAGTACTTC.

This rearrangement joins TRBV29-1 to TRBJ1-2; the D is unclear. With 3 bases removed from V and 7 bases from J, the gap between germline ends came to 9 bases. In germline, CDR1 is SQVTM, CDR2 ANQGSEA. The CDR3 runs 11 residues. The CDR3 reads CSVDSGGGYTF. CDR3 DNA: TGCAGCGTTGATTCAGGAGGTGGCTACACCTTC.

The genes are TRBV13 and TRBJ1-1; 9 bases match TRBD1. The germline gives CDR1 PRHDT, CDR2 FYEKMQ (reference sequence). V lost 0 bases to trimming and J lost 1 base; unmatched junction nucleotides: 12. The CDR3 totals 19 residues. This chain's CDR3 is CASSLGLVGQGWTNTEAFF. CDR3 bases: TGTGCCAGCAGCTTAGGTCTGGTTGGACAGGGGTGGACGAACACTGAAGCTTTCTTT.

The chain employs TRBV28 and TRBJ2-7; 7 bases are a match to TRBD2. The germline CDR1 and CDR2 sequences are MDHEN and SYDVKM. V gave up 10 bases and J gave up 4 bases; unmatched junction bases: 13. CDR3 length: 14 residues. The CDR3 is CATSGGYLRYEQYF. In DNA, the CDR3 is TGTGCCACCTCGGGGGGATACCTAAGGTACGAGCAGTACTTC.

The gene calls are TRBV2 and TRBJ2-2; tentative D call: TRBD1 (5 bases). The CDR3 length is 13 residues. V shed 0 bases and J shed 6 bases, with 5 bases lying between them. Germline lookup yields CDR1 SNHLY and CDR2 FYNNEI. This CDR3 is CASSEAGPGELFF. The CDR3 nucleotides are TGTGCCAGCAGTGAAGCGGGGCCCGGGGAGCTGTTTTTT.